This entry concerns a single T cell receptor (beta chain). The repertoire was sequenced with immunoSEQ multiplex PCR; TCRdb's copy has only in-frame clones and lacks some. The repertoire includes 200,000 to 250,000 clones, around nine tenths of them detected once, and 3% sits in the top ten. The CDR3 is 15 residues long. CDR1 SGHRS and CDR2 YFSETQ come from the germline V gene. V lost 4 bases to trimming and J lost 3 bases; unmatched junction nucleotides: 9. The data are from a study of blood T cell repertoires in COVID-19. The specimen sequenced was peripheral blood. This rearrangement joins TRBV5-1 to TRBJ2-7, with TRBD2 matching over 8 bases. The clonotype comes from a man aged 55 to 70 with acute or convalescent COVID-19. For the CDR3, the DNA is TGCGCCAGCAGCCGGCGGGGGGCGGGGGACTACGAGCAGTACTTC. Its protein product is CASSRRGAGDYEQYF.